One and the same sample provided the 24 T cell receptor beta chains below, sequenced in a study of shared clonotypes between healthy human individuals. Method: immunoSEQ multiplex PCR; TCRdb's copy keeps in-frame clones and lacks some. The sample records approximately 2.3 million clones, 85% to 95% being singletons. Sequencing input: naive CD4+ T cells from PBMCs. Subset defined: CD45RA+ positively selected. The origin of the receptors is a man younger than 35 in good health. Some clones in this sample may be carry-over from other donors' samples.

This clone was recorded once. Other DNA sequences in this specimen translate into the identical CDR3. The rearrangement uses TRBV20-1 and TRBJ1-5; D unresolved. Trimming removed 3 bases from V and 6 bases from J, with 6 bases in between. The length of the CDR3 is 11 residues. Germline loops: CDR1 DFQATT, CDR2 SNEGSKA (reference sequence). CDR3 region: CSASRGQPQHF. CDR3 DNA sequence: TGCAGTGCTAGCCGCGGTCAGCCCCAGCATTTT.

This clone was recorded only once. The chain carries TRBV6-6 and TRBJ1-2, with D tentatively TRBD1 (6 bases). This CDR3 is built from 13 residues. Trimming shortened V by 6 bases and J by 1 base, and 9 bases separated the two germline ends. Germline assignment: CDR1 MNHNY and CDR2 SVGAGI (reference sequence). CDR3 nucleotide sequence: TGTGCCAGCAGCCTGGACAGTAACTATGGCTACACCTTC. Translating gives CASSLDSNYGYTF.

The chain is built from TRBV2 and TRBJ2-4; D call uncertain. Per germline, CDR1 SNHLY and CDR2 FYNNEI. The V end was cut by 4 bases, the J end by 7 bases, with 11 bases between. The CDR3 contains 13 residues. In nucleotides, the CDR3 is TGTGCCAGCAGTGTGCTAACTGTCAACATTCAGTACTTC. Its translation: CASSVLTVNIQYF.

CDR3 protein: CASSPETGQNIQYF. CDR3 DNA: TGCGCCAGCAGCCCAGAGACAGGGCAAAACATTCAGTACTTC. The chain employs TRBV5-1 and TRBJ2-4; 7 bases fit TRBD1. Germline V gene lookup returns CDR1 SGHRS and CDR2 YFSETQ. The junction had 6 bases not matched to a gene; V was cut back by 4 bases and J by 5 bases. The CDR3 totals 14 residues.

The gene calls are TRBV7-3 and TRBJ2-7; perhaps D is TRBD1 or TRBD2 (5 bases each). Germline values: CDR1 SGHTA, CDR2 FQGTGA. The CDR3 extends over 11 amino acids. V lost 8 bases, J lost 6 bases, and 11 bases lay in between. The CDR3 DNA is TGTGCCAGCGGGTCCGGGGCCGAGCAGTACTTC. It is translated as CASGSGAEQYF.

The rearrangement links TRBV7-9 to TRBJ1-5; possible D gene TRBD1, 6 bases. Trimming left V 1 base short and J 7 bases short, with 17 bases between. Germline CDR1 reads SEHNR; CDR2 reads FQNEAQ (reference sequence). The CDR3 covers 16 residues. CDR3 protein: CASSLVVGGLNQPQHF. The DNA of the CDR3 is TGTGCCAGCAGCTTAGTTGTAGGGGGGCTTAACCAGCCCCAGCATTTT.

This chain connects TRBV7-3 to TRBJ2-6; D is uncertain. This CDR3 is 15 amino acids long. Germline V gives CDR1 SGHTA, CDR2 FQGTGA. V dropped 1 base and J dropped 2 bases, with 6 bases sitting between them. CDR3 protein: CASSLNFPGANVLTF. The CDR3 coding sequence is TGTGCCAGCAGCTTAAACTTCCCTGGGGCCAACGTCCTGACTTTC.

The gene calls are TRBV9 and TRBJ1-1, with D hard to call. Trimming cost V 1 base and J 3 bases, with 7 bases left between them. The CDR3 has 13 amino acids. CDR1 and CDR2 (germline): SGDLS, YYNGEE. The CDR3 region is CASSVTSYTEAFF. In DNA, the CDR3 is TGTGCCAGCAGCGTAACTAGCTACACTGAAGCTTTCTTT.

On this clone itself: Distinct nucleotide sequences in the sample also encode this CDR3. This chain joins TRBV15 and TRBJ2-7, with D possibly being TRBD2 (6 bases). The CDR3 loop spans 12 amino acids. V was clipped by 0 bases and J by 6 bases, with 6 bases between them. Germline V CDR1 and CDR2: LNHNV, YYDKDF (reference sequence). CDR3 in DNA: TGTGCCACCAGCAGAGAGGGGGGCGAGCAGTACTTC. Translated, it gives CATSREGGEQYF.

This sequence joins TRBV27 and TRBJ2-3, with TRBD1 matching over 8 bases. Germline CDR1 is MNHEY and CDR2 is SMNVEV (reference sequence). The CDR3 runs to 14 residues. V was clipped by 10 bases and J by 1 base; unmatched bases: 7. The CDR3 DNA is TGTGCCATCCTACAGGGGGAAGGCACAGATACGCAGTATTTT. Translation: CAILQGEGTDTQYF.

The rearrangement links TRBV29-1 to TRBJ2-1; D possibly corresponds to TRBD1 (6 bases). The germline gives CDR1 SQVTM, CDR2 ANQGSEA. There are 12 residues in the CDR3. With 7 bases removed from V and 4 bases from J, the gap between germline ends came to 11 bases. The CDR3 DNA is TGCAGCGCCGGTGGACAGTACAATGAGCAGTTCTTC. This codes for CSAGGQYNEQFF.

About this clone itself: One end of the junction fails to match germline, which may point to a read error. This chain connects TRBV11-3 to TRBJ2-4, with TRBD2 matching 8 bases. The germline V gene has CDR1 SGHNT and CDR2 YENEEA. The CDR3 covers 15 residues. The CDR3 reads CASSSRAGAQNIQYF. The CDR3 bases are TGTGCCAGCAGCTCACGAGCGGGAGCCCAAAACATTCAGTACTTC.

With regard to this clone: The same CDR3 also results from other DNA sequences found in this sample. V is TRBV9 and J is TRBJ2-1; D is ambiguous. V was shortened by 2 bases and J by 9 bases, with 6 bases between the two germline ends. From germline, CDR1 is SGDLS and CDR2 YYNGEE. The CDR3 spans 11 residues. In DNA, the CDR3 is TGTGCCAGCAGCGTCGGTGGTGAGCAGTTCTTC. This codes for CASSVGGEQFF.

J is TRBJ2-6 and V is TRBV19, with D hard to call. The V gene lost 5 bases and the J gene lost 0 bases, with 8 bases spanning the gap. Germline V gene sequence: CDR1 LNHDA, CDR2 SQIVND (reference sequence). CDR3 size: 15 residues. The CDR3 here is CASSAISSGANVLTF. The CDR3 DNA sequence: TGTGCCAGTAGTGCAATCAGCTCTGGGGCCAACGTCCTGACTTTC.

This clone showed up just a few times. The chain has TRBV6-6 and TRBJ1-5, with 8 bases aligning to TRBD1. The germline CDR1 and CDR2 sequences are MNHNY and SVGAGI (reference sequence). The J segment lost 7 bases and the V segment lost 6 bases, leaving 11 bases of the junction unmatched. This CDR3 is built from 15 residues. The CDR3 bases are TGTGCCAGCAGGGAGACAGGGGAAAGCAGGCAGCCCCAGCATTTT. Residues: CASRETGESRQPQHF.

V is TRBV9 and J is TRBJ2-3, with a weak D call TRBD1 (5 bases). V was shortened by 4 bases and J by 1 base, with 16 bases between the two germline ends. This CDR3 has 16 residues. Germline-derived CDR1 and CDR2 are SGDLS and YYNGEE. The CDR3 reads CASSPRQGKGTDTQYF. CDR3 nucleotide sequence: TGTGCCAGCAGCCCGCGGCAGGGAAAAGGCACAGATACGCAGTATTTT.

The V gene is TRBV19, the J gene TRBJ2-7; no clear D. This CDR3 is built from 11 residues. Germline values: CDR1 LNHDA, CDR2 SQIVND (reference sequence). The CDR3 region is CASPVVYEQYF. CDR3 nucleotide sequence: TGTGCTAGCCCGGTGGTCTACGAGCAGTACTTC.

This clone came up once. The chain uses TRBV30 and TRBJ2-5, with a possible D match to TRBD1 (6 bases). Judging by the DNA end, TRBJ2-7 fits better; the J call may be wrong. CDR3 size: 12 residues. Germline CDR1 reads GTSNPN; CDR2 reads SVGIG (reference sequence). The CDR3 DNA reads as TGTGCCTGGGACAGGCAGACCTACGAGCAGTACTTC. Encoded protein: CAWDRQTYEQYF.

The chain uses TRBV27 and TRBJ1-6; D is ambiguous. V was pared by 3 bases and J by 9 bases, with 15 bases between. The CDR3 is 15 residues long. Germline CDR1 MNHEY, CDR2 SMNVEV (reference sequence). CDR3 sequence: CASSFKAIGVSPLHF. The CDR3 DNA reads as TGTGCCAGCAGTTTTAAGGCCATTGGTGTTTCACCCCTCCACTTT.

CDR3 sequence reads: CASSIGTGRNYEQYF. CDR3 in DNA: TGCGCCAGCAGCATAGGGACAGGGAGAAACTACGAGCAGTACTTC. The chain joins TRBV5-1 to TRBJ2-7; TRBD1 matches 9 bases. The CDR3 covers 15 residues. CDR1 SGHRS and CDR2 YFSETQ come from the germline V gene. Trimming at V came to 4 bases and at J to 3 bases, leaving 8 bases not matched to a gene.

The gene calls are TRBV30 and TRBJ1-5; 7 bases map to TRBD1. CDR1 GTSNPN and CDR2 SVGIG come from the germline V gene (reference sequence). J was trimmed by 0 bases and V by 6 bases; bases with no gene match: 5. The CDR3 consists of 14 residues. CDR3 in amino acids: CACGQEVSNQPQHF. In DNA form, the CDR3 reads TGTGCCTGCGGACAGGAGGTTAGCAATCAGCCCCAGCATTTT.

This clone was seen once. The rearrangement joins TRBV5-8 to TRBJ2-7; 8 nucleotides agree with TRBD1. The length of the CDR3 is 15 residues. The germline gives CDR1 SGHTS, CDR2 YDEGEE. Trimming at V came to 2 bases and at J to 3 bases, leaving 7 bases not matched to a gene. The CDR3, as DNA: TGTGCCAGCAGCTTCCCCGGACAGGGAATCTACGAGCAGTACTTC. Amino acid sequence: CASSFPGQGIYEQYF.

The chain employs TRBV5-1 and TRBJ2-5; 9 bases align to TRBD1. The trim removed 0 bases at V and 1 base at J, leaving 4 bases unmatched. Looked up from germline, CDR1 is SGHRS and CDR2 is YFSETQ. CDR3 length equals 16 residues. The chain's CDR3 is CASSLGATGGQETQYF. CDR3 nucleotides: TGCGCCAGCAGCTTGGGTGCGACAGGGGGCCAAGAGACCCAGTACTTC.

The rearrangement joins TRBV15 to TRBJ2-5, with 7 bases lining up with TRBD2. CDR1 and CDR2 (germline): LNHNV, YYDKDF (reference sequence). The CDR3 contains 16 residues. V dropped 0 bases and J dropped 5; count of bases not matched to a gene: 9. The CDR3 nucleotides are TGTGCCACCAGCAGAGATCATGCGGGAGCTAGGGAGACCCAGTACTTC. This encodes CATSRDHAGARETQYF.